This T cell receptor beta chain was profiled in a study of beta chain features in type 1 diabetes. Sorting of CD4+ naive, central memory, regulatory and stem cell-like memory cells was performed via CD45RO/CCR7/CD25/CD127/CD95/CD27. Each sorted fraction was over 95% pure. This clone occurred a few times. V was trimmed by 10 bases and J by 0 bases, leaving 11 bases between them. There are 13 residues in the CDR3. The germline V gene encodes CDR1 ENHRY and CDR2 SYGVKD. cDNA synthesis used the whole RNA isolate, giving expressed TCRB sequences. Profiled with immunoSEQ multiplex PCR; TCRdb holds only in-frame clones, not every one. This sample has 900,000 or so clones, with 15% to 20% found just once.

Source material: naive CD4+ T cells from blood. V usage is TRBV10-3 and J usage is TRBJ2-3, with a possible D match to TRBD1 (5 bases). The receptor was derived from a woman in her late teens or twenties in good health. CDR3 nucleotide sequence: TGTGCCAGCAGGGCCTCTAGCACAGATACGCAGTATTTT. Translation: CASRASSTDTQYF.